This T cell receptor (beta chain) was profiled in a study of blood T cell repertoires in COVID-19. In the source study's methods: Estimation of nucleated cell counts relied on the amplification of reference gene primers. This table comes from immunoSEQ multiplex PCR, and its TCRdb copy is limited to in-frame clones, with some not included. V, J and clone size are taken as reported in that table, and D and trimming were inferred from the DNA itself. The table includes roughly 200,000 clones, more than 60% detected once. This TCR was sampled from a man aged 45-60 years who had recovered from COVID-19. The sample comprised peripheral blood.

The chain's CDR3 is CASILGGGVGGYTF. The CDR3 nucleotides read TGTGCCAGCATCCTCGGCGGGGGGGTGGGAGGCTACACCTTC. The chain couples TRBV28 to TRBJ1-2; a possible D gene is TRBD1 (5 bases). This CDR3 contains 14 residues. Germline values: CDR1 MDHEN, CDR2 SYDVKM. Deletions cut 7 bases from V and 8 bases from J, with 20 bases between.